This T cell receptor beta chain originates from a study of cytomegalovirus exposure and HLA in healthy donors. Study results and caveats: Being productive about 87% or about 30% of the time was typical of most TCR beta V segments in an earlier analysis. Overall, approximately 150 TCR beta chains were annotated as cytomegalovirus-associated. At a 0.05 false discovery rate, a later analysis found around 17,000 TCR beta sequences to be associated with HLA alleles.

PCR was performed using 60 Vbeta and 13 Jbeta primers. The method was immunoSEQ multiplex PCR; TCRdb's version includes in-frame clones alone and lacks a portion of them. The sample contains under 200,000 clones, around three quarters of which appear only once. As for this clone: Its antigen is not identified.

J lost 5 bases, V lost 6 bases, and 6 bases had no gene match. The CDR3 has 14 amino acids. Per the germline V gene, CDR1 is MNHEY and CDR2 is SVGAGI. The genes are TRBV6-5 and TRBJ2-7; 11 nucleotides agree with TRBD1. The source is a woman in her twenties or thirties in good health and CMV-seropositive. Sample: PBMCs. CDR3 in DNA: TGTGCCAGCAGGGCGGACAGGGGGCTACACGAGCAGTACTTC. Translation gives CASRADRGLHEQYF.